Presented here are 15 T cell receptor beta chains from one specimen sequenced in a study of cytotoxic CD8 clonotypes in ibrutinib-treated CLL. Here immunoSEQ multiplex PCR was the method, and the copy in TCRdb shows in-frame clones only, minus some. Of 70,000 to 80,000 clones listed, 80% are singletons. The sample here was PBMCs, taken at disease progression, from a patient treated with ibrutinib. These receptors came from a human donor with chronic lymphocytic leukemia.

The rearrangement uses TRBV10-3 and TRBJ1-4; D remains ambiguous. Trimming pared 2 bases from V and 3 bases from J, leaving 13 bases between. Germline CDR1 and CDR2: ENHRY and SYGVKD. The CDR3 has 16 amino acids. The CDR3 nucleotides are TGTGCCATCAGTGAGCGGGCGGGAGGGTCTAATGAAAAACTGTTTTTT. Its protein product is CAISERAGGSNEKLFF.

This sequence joins TRBV2 and TRBJ2-7, with a tentative D call TRBD2 (5 bases). Trimming removed 6 bases from V and 0 bases from J, with 9 bases in between. This CDR3 has 13 residues. Germline V gene data show CDR1 as SNHLY and CDR2 as FYNNEI. The CDR3 bases are TGTGCCAGCAGACGAGCGGACTCCTACGAGCAGTACTTC. Protein sequence: CASRRADSYEQYF.

The V gene is TRBV27, the J gene TRBJ2-3; the D gene could be TRBD1 or TRBD2 (5 bases each). V was pared by 7 bases and J by 1 base, with 21 bases between. This CDR3 has 17 amino acids. Germline-derived CDR1 and CDR2 are MNHEY and SMNVEV (reference sequence). The CDR3 region is CASNARLGEWGTDTQYF. CDR3 coding DNA: TGTGCCAGCAATGCCCGGTTGGGGGAGTGGGGCACAGATACGCAGTATTTT.

This clone has only a few counts. The CDR3 loop is CASRKDRSGEQYF. CDR3 coding DNA: TGTGCCAGCAGAAAAGACCGGTCGGGGGAGCAGTACTTC. The chain employs TRBV2 and TRBJ2-7; maybe TRBD2 (5 bases). Between the trimmed V and J ends, which lost 6 bases and 7 bases, there was a span of 16 bases. CDR1 and CDR2 from the germline V gene are SNHLY and FYNNEI. This CDR3 comprises 13 residues.

V usage is TRBV5-1 and J usage is TRBJ1-3; D not resolved. V lost 1 base and J 0 bases, leaving 5 bases between the germline ends. The CDR3 runs to 14 residues. From germline, CDR1 is SGHRS and CDR2 YFSETQ. The CDR3 DNA follows: TGCGCCAGCAGCTTGACGAACTCTGGAAACACCATATATTTT. Translated: CASSLTNSGNTIYF. The full variable domain, in which reference TRBV5-1 and TRBJ1-3 provide the parts outside the CDR3, is KAGVTQTPRYLIKTRGQQVTLSCSPISGHRSVSWYQQTPGQGLQFLFEYFSETQRNKGNFPGRFSGRQFSNSRSEMNVSTLELGDSALYLCASSLTNSGNTIYFGEGSWLTVV.

The CDR3, as DNA: TGTGCCAGCAGCCTTCGTGTTTTTTTTGGGACGACGGGGGCGGACACTGAAGCTTTCTTT. It codes for CASSLRVFFGTTGADTEAFF. V is TRBV7-8 and J is TRBJ1-1; D is possibly TRBD1 (6 bases). The CDR3 runs 20 residues. The germline V gene encodes CDR1 SGHVS and CDR2 FQNEAQ. V shed 5 bases and J shed 3 bases, with 31 bases lying between them.

This chain connects TRBV29-1 to TRBJ2-2; D call uncertain. Germline V gives CDR1 SQVTM, CDR2 ANQGSEA. V was cut by 7 bases and J by 3 bases, with 21 bases left in between. The CDR3 contains 16 residues. The CDR3 loop is CSAIRWSRSDTGELFF. The CDR3 DNA is TGCAGCGCCATCCGGTGGTCAAGGTCCGACACCGGGGAGCTGTTTTTT.

The rearrangement joins TRBV10-1 to TRBJ2-5, with a tentative D call TRBD1 (5 bases). This CDR3 contains 13 residues. Trimming left V 0 bases short and J 3 bases short, with 5 bases between. CDR1 and CDR2 from the germline V gene are WNHNN and SYGVQD (reference sequence). CDR3 bases: TGCGCCAGCAGTGAGTCGGACAAAGAGACCCAGTACTTC. The encoded protein is CASSESDKETQYF.

The chain has TRBV5-4 and TRBJ1-1; the D is unclear. The V gene's germline CDR1 is SGHNT and CDR2 YYREEE (reference sequence). V was shortened by 0 bases and J by 0 bases, with 12 bases between the two germline ends. The CDR3 is made up of 16 amino acids. The CDR3 is CASSLAFGTMNTEAFF. CDR3 in DNA: TGTGCCAGCAGCTTGGCGTTTGGAACTATGAACACTGAAGCTTTCTTT.

The chain is built from TRBV6-1 and TRBJ2-7, with TRBD1 matching 7 bases. The CDR3 contains 13 residues. The trim removed 6 bases at V and 6 bases at J, leaving 8 bases unmatched. Germline lookup yields CDR1 MNHNS and CDR2 SASEGT. DNA of the CDR3: TGTGCCAGCAGACCCAATACAGGGGCCGAGCAGTACTTC. It yields the protein CASRPNTGAEQYF.

In its sample, this clone was seen once. The gene calls are TRBV7-6 and TRBJ2-7; D is ambiguous. Trimming took 5 bases from V and 4 from J, leaving 12 bases between them. The CDR3 is 13 residues long. The V gene's germline CDR1 is SGHVS and CDR2 FNYEAQ. In DNA, the CDR3 is TGTGCCAGCAGCCGAACGGTGCGGTACGAGCAGTACTTC. It specifies CASSRTVRYEQYF.

This rearrangement joins TRBV4-1 to TRBJ1-1; D unclear. Trimming stripped 1 base from V and 8 bases from J, with 11 bases between. Germline CDR1 is MGHRA and CDR2 is YSYEKL. CDR3 length equals 13 residues. Written as DNA, the CDR3 is TGCGCCAGCAGCCAAGTTCCTCTGCTAGAAGCTTTCTTT. This translates into CASSQVPLLEAFF.

V usage is TRBV7-2 and J usage is TRBJ1-5; 8 nucleotides align to TRBD1. Germline CDR1 reads SGHTA; CDR2 reads FQGNSA. The junction had 4 bases not matched to a gene; V was cut back by 0 bases and J by 6 bases. The CDR3 runs to 15 residues. CDR3 loop: CASSLATGVGQPQHF. CDR3 bases: TGTGCCAGCAGCTTAGCGACAGGGGTGGGTCAGCCCCAGCATTTT.

V is TRBV13 and J is TRBJ2-5; perhaps D is TRBD1 or TRBD2 (5 bases each). Per the germline V gene, CDR1 is PRHDT and CDR2 is FYEKMQ (reference sequence). This CDR3 spans 14 amino acids. Trimming stripped 5 bases from V and 5 bases from J, with 15 bases between. CDR3 region: CASSITQGRETQYF. In DNA, the CDR3 is TGTGCCAGCAGCATCACTCAGGGACGCGAGACCCAGTACTTC.

J is TRBJ2-5 and V is TRBV6-1; possibly TRBD1 for D (6 bases). V lost 6 bases and J 5 bases, leaving 19 bases between the germline ends. The CDR3 covers 15 residues. Germline V gene lookup returns CDR1 MNHNS and CDR2 SASEGT. The CDR3 here is CASRKQGLLGETQYF. The CDR3, as DNA: TGTGCCAGCAGGAAACAGGGCCTCCTAGGGGAGACCCAGTACTTC.